A selection of T cell receptor beta chains follows, all from one sample in a study of blood T cell repertoires in COVID-19. Assay: immunoSEQ multiplex PCR; the TCRdb copy retains only in-frame clones and omits some. The table shows about 180,000 clones, with around 88% occurring only once. Source material: peripheral blood. The receptors come from a woman aged 25 to 39 with acute or convalescent COVID-19. Both conserved end residues are part of each CDR3.

v_call	j_call	cdr3_aa
TRBV30	TRBJ2-1	CAWNSGRRGNEQFF
TRBV11-2	TRBJ2-2	CASSTTWATPGELFF
TRBV4-1	TRBJ2-7	CASSQLAETYEQYF
TRBV14	TRBJ1-4	CASSPWTNSPNEKLFF
TRBV2	TRBJ1-4	CASRRDSTNEKLFF
TRBV19	TRBJ1-5	CASSKTADQPQHF
TRBV5-5	TRBJ2-7	CASSLGAYEQYF
TRBV7-2	TRBJ2-3	CASSLRARDTQYF
TRBV5-4	TRBJ2-1	CASSLLYAAYNEQFF
TRBV18	TRBJ2-5	CASSPLAGVWETQYF
TRBV2	TRBJ2-3	CASIPDLADTQYF
TRBV7-2	TRBJ2-2	CASSMRAGSGRMGELFF
TRBV24-1	TRBJ1-2	CATSGADYGYTF
TRBV10-3	TRBJ2-7	CAISAGLLNYEQYF
TRBV28	TRBJ2-7	CASSPSLYEQYF
TRBV11-2	TRBJ2-1	CASSLPSGSSYNEQFF
TRBV10-3	TRBJ2-7	CAISGLPSEQYF
TRBV9	TRBJ2-3	CASSARMGLTGTDTQYF
TRBV20-1	TRBJ2-1	CSVGDGDEQFF
TRBV4-1	TRBJ2-1	CASGRLAGGNNEQFF
TRBV7-9	TRBJ2-1	CASSLSGLGGNEQFF
TRBV6-5	TRBJ2-1	CASSPPNNEQFF
TRBV28	TRBJ1-2	CASSLTLKQLANYGYTF
TRBV5-1	TRBJ2-2	CASSPPTGADGELFF
TRBV10-2	TRBJ2-7	CASSELGGEQYF
TRBV6-6	TRBJ1-2	CAAWDTYGYTF
TRBV24-1	TRBJ2-2	CATSEPGQGSDGELFF
TRBV20-1	TRBJ2-7	CSPGGSYEQYF
TRBV28	TRBJ2-3	CASSLSSGVSGDTQYF